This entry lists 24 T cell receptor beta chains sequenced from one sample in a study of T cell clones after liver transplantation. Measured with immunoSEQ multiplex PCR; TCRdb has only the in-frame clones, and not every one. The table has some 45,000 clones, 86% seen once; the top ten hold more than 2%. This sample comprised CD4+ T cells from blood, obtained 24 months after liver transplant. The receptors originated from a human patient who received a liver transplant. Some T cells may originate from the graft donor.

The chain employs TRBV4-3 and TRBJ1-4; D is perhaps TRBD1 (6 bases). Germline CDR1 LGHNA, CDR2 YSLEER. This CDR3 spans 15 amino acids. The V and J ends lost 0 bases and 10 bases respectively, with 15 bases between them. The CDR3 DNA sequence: TGCGCCAGCAGCCAAGAAGCACTAAGGGGGGGAAAACTGTTTTTT. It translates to CASSQEALRGGKLFF.

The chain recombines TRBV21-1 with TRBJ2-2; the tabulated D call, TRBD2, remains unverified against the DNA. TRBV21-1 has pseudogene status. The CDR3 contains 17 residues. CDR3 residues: CASSKAPGGDYTGELFF. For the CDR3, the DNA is TGTGCCAGCAGCAAAGCCCCTGGCGGGGACTACACCGGGGAGCTGTTTTTT.

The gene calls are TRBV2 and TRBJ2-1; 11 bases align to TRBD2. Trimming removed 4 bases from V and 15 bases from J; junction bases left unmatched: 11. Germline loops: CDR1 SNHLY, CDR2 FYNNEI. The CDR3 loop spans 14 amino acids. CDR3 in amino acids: CASSVALAGGRRFF. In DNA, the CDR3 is TGTGCCAGCAGTGTTGCTCTAGCGGGGGGCCGGCGGTTCTTC.

In DNA form, the CDR3 reads TGTGCCACCAGCAGAACAAGTTACGAGCAGTACTTC. Residues: CATSRTSYEQYF. This chain uses TRBV15 with TRBJ2-7; D unclear. This CDR3 has 12 residues. Germline V gene data show CDR1 as LNHNV and CDR2 as YYDKDF (reference sequence). V lost 2 bases and J lost 4, with 6 bases in between.

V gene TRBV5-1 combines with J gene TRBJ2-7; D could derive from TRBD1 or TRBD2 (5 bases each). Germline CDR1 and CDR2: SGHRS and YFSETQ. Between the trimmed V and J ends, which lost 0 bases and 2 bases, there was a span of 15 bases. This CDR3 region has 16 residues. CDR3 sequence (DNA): TGCGCCAGCAGCTTGGGGCATGGGACCGGTCCCTACGAGCAGTACTTC. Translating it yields CASSLGHGTGPYEQYF.

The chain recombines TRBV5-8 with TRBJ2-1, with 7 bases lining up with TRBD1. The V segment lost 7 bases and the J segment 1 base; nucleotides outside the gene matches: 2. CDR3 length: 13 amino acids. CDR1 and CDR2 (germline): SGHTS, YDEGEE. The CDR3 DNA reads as TGTGCCAGCGGGACAGTGTCCTACAATGAGCAGTTCTTC. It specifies CASGTVSYNEQFF.

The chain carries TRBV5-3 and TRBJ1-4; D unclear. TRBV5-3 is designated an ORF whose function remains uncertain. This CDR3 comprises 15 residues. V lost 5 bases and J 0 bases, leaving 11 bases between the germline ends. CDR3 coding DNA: TGTGCCAGAAGGACAAGGGCTGCAACTAATGAAAAACTGTTTTTT. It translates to CARRTRAATNEKLFF.

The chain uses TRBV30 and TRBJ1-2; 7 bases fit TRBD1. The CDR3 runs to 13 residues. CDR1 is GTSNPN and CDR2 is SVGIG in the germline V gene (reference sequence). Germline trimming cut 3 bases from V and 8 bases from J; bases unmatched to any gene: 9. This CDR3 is CAWSIGTELGYTF. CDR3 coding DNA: TGTGCCTGGAGCATTGGGACAGAATTAGGCTACACCTTC.

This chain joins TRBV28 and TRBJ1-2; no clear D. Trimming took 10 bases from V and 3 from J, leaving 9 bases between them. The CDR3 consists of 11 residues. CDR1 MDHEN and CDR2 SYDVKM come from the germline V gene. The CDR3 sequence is CATLGDYGYTF. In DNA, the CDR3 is TGTGCCACCCTCGGGGACTATGGCTACACCTTC.

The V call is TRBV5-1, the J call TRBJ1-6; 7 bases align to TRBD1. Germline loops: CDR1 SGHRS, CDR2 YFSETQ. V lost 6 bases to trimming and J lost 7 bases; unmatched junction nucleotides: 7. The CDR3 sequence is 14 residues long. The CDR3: CASTQGLTNSPLHF. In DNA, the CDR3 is TGCGCCAGCACACAGGGGTTGACCAATTCACCCCTCCACTTT.

CDR3 in DNA: TGTGCCAGCACCGAAGTTCAACAGGGGAGCACTGAAGCTTTCTTT. This gives the protein CASTEVQQGSTEAFF. The chain uses TRBV2 and TRBJ1-1; 7 bases align to TRBD1. The CDR3 has 15 residues. Germline lookup yields CDR1 SNHLY and CDR2 FYNNEI. J lost 4 bases, V lost 7 bases, and 12 bases had no gene match.

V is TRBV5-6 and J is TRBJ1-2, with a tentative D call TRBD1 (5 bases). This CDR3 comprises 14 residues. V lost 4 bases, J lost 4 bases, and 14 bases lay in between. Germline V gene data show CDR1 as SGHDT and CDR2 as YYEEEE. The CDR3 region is CASSLPTAGYGYTF. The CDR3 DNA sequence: TGTGCCAGCAGCCTACCGACAGCTGGCTATGGCTACACCTTC.

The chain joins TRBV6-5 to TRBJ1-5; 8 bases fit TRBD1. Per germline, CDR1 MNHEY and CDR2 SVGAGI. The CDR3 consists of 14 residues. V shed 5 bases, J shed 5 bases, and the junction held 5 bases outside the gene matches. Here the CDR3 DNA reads TGTGCCAGCAGTCTCGGACAGGGATATCAGCCCCAGCATTTT. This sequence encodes CASSLGQGYQPQHF.

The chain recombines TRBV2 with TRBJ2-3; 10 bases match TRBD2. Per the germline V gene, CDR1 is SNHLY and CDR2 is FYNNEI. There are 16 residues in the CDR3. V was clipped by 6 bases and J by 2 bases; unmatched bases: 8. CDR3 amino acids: CASREGLATYTDTQYF. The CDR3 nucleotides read TGTGCCAGCAGAGAGGGACTAGCGACCTACACAGATACGCAGTATTTT.

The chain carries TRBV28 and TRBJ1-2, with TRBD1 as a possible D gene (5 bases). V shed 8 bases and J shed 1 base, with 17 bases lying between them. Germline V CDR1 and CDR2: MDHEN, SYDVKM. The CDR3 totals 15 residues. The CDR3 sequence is CASAGAGALNYGYTF. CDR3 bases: TGTGCCAGCGCTGGGGCAGGAGCCCTTAACTATGGCTACACCTTC.

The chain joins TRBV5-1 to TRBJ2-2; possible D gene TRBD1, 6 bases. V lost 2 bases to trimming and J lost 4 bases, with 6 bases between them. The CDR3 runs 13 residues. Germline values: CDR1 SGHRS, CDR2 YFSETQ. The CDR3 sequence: CASSFRGTGELFF. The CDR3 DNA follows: TGCGCCAGCAGCTTCAGGGGCACCGGGGAGCTGTTTTTT.

This chain's CDR3 is CASTPQGAGANVLTF. The CDR3, as DNA: TGTGCCAGCACCCCCCAGGGTGCTGGGGCCAACGTCCTGACTTTC. The chain recombines TRBV6-6 with TRBJ2-6; a possible D gene is TRBD1 (5 bases). V was pared by 7 bases and J by 2 bases, with 12 bases between. The CDR3 length is 15 residues. Germline values: CDR1 MNHNY, CDR2 SVGAGI (reference sequence).

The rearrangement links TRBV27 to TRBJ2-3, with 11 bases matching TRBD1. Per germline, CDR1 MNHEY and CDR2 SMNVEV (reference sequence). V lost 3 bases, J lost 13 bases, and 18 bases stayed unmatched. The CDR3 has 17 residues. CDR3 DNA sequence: TGTGCCAGCAGTTTCTTCGCAGGAGGACAGGGGGCCTTACACAAGTATTTT. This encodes CASSFFAGGQGALHKYF.

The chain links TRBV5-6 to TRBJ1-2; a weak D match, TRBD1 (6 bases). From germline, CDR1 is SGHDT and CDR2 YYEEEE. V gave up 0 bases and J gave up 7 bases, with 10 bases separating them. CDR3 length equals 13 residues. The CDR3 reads CASSLVGGPGYTF. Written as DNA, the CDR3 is TGTGCCAGCAGCTTGGTTGGGGGGCCTGGCTACACCTTC.

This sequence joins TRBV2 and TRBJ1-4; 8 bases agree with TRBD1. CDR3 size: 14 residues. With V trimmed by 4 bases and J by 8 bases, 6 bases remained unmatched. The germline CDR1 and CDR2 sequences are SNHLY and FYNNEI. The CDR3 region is CASSGGTGPEKLFF. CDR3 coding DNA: TGTGCCAGCAGTGGCGGGACAGGCCCGGAAAAACTGTTTTTT.

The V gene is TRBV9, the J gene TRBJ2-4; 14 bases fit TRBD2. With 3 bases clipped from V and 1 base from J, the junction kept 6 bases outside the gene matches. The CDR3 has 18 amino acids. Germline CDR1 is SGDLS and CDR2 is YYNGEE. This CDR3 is CASSAGLAGAGAKNIQYF. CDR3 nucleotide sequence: TGTGCCAGCAGCGCGGGACTAGCGGGAGCGGGGGCCAAAAACATTCAGTACTTC.

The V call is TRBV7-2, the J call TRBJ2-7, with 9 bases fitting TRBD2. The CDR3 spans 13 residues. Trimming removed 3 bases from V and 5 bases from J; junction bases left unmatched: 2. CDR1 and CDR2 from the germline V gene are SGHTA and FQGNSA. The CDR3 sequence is CASSFSSGNEQYF. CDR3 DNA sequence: TGTGCCAGCAGCTTCTCTAGCGGGAACGAGCAGTACTTC.

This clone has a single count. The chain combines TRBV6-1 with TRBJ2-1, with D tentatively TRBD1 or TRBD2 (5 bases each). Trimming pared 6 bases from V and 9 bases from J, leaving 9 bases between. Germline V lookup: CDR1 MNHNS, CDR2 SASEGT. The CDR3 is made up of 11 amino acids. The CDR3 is CASSPGTEQFF. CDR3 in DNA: TGTGCCAGCAGCCCCGGGACTGAGCAGTTCTTC.

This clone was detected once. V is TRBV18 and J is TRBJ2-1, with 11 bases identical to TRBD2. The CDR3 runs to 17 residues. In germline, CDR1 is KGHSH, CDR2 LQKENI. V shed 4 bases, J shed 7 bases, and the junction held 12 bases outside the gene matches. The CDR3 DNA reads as TGTGCCAGCTCACTTCCCCCCCTTAGCGGGGGGGCAAATGAGCAGTTCTTC. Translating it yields CASSLPPLSGGANEQFF. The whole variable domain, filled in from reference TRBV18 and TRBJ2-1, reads NAGVMQNPRHLVRRRGQEARLRCSPMKGHSHVYWYRQLPEEGLKFMVYLQKENIIDESGMPKERFSAEFPKEGPSILRIQQVVRGDSAAYFCASSLPPLSGGANEQFFGPGTRLTVL.